A single sample gave rise to the 16 T cell receptor beta chains below, sequenced in a study of CD8+ T cells in alopecia areata. Sequencing templates came from extracted RNA that was reverse transcribed into cDNA. Assay: immunoSEQ multiplex PCR; the TCRdb copy retains only in-frame clones and omits some. The table records about 180,000 clones, roughly 60% of them present only once. The sequencing here drew on CD4+ T cells sorted from blood, taken at week 0. All receptors derive from a human donor with alopecia areata.

The chain is built from TRBV27 and TRBJ2-4; 14 bases align to TRBD2. The CDR3 is 13 residues long. The junction had 1 base not matched to a gene; V was cut back by 6 bases and J by 9 bases. Per the germline V gene, CDR1 is MNHEY and CDR2 is SMNVEV (reference sequence). As DNA, the CDR3 is TGTGCCAGCAGAGGGACTAGCGGGAGCATTCAGTACTTC. It is translated as CASRGTSGSIQYF.

A single count supports this clone. J is TRBJ2-1 and V is TRBV2, with 8 bases matching TRBD2. The CDR3 is 14 residues long. After removal of 1 base from V and 11 bases from J, the junction contained 7 bases not matched to a gene. CDR1 and CDR2 (germline): SNHLY, FYNNEI. CDR3 sequence (DNA): TGTGCCAGCAGTGAAGGCGGGGGGCCCGGTAAGCAGTTCTTC. Translation: CASSEGGGPGKQFF.

This chain connects TRBV6-6 to TRBJ1-6, with 9 bases identical to TRBD1. This CDR3 has 14 amino acids. Germline CDR1 and CDR2: MNHNY and SVGAGI (reference sequence). V lost 5 bases and J lost 9; bases outside the gene matches: 5. For the CDR3, the DNA is TGTGCCAGCAGTGACAGGGGGTCGGGTTCACCCCTCCACTTT. This sequence encodes CASSDRGSGSPLHF.

The J gene is TRBJ2-6, the V gene TRBV18, with D hard to call. The CDR3 is 14 residues long. Deletions cut 6 bases from V and 4 bases from J, with 10 bases between. Germline CDR1 reads KGHSH; CDR2 reads LQKENI. The CDR3 nucleotides read TGTGCCAGCTCCCCCTTGTTCGGGGCCAACGTCCTGACTTTC. Protein sequence: CASSPLFGANVLTF.

This clone has a handful of counts. This chain links TRBV5-1 with TRBJ2-5; 8 positions match TRBD2. The CDR3 has 14 amino acids. Germline loops: CDR1 SGHRS, CDR2 YFSETQ. The junction had 7 bases not matched to a gene; V was cut back by 4 bases and J by 5 bases. The CDR3 coding sequence is TGCGCCAGCAGCACAAGCGGGGGTCCCGAGACCCAGTACTTC. Encoded protein: CASSTSGGPETQYF.

The chain joins TRBV30 to TRBJ1-2; tentatively, D is TRBD1 (6 bases). Germline values: CDR1 GTSNPN, CDR2 SVGIG (reference sequence). The V gene lost 3 bases and the J gene lost 6 bases, with 14 bases spanning the gap. The CDR3 loop spans 13 amino acids. CDR3 in amino acids: CAWRLIGGNGYTF. CDR3 DNA: TGTGCCTGGAGGCTTATAGGGGGAAATGGCTACACCTTC.

The chain is built from TRBV5-4 and TRBJ2-3, with a tentative D call TRBD2 (5 bases). CDR1 and CDR2 from the germline V gene are SGHNT and YYREEE (reference sequence). The CDR3 sequence is 14 residues long. V lost 2 bases to trimming and J lost 4 bases, with 11 bases between them. The CDR3: CASSLRLGADTQYF. The CDR3 DNA is TGTGCCAGCAGCTTACGCCTCGGGGCAGATACGCAGTATTTT.

This clone was seen a handful of times. The J gene is TRBJ1-5, the V gene TRBV25-1, with D unclear. The CDR3 spans 14 residues. CDR1 and CDR2 from the germline V gene are MGHDK and SYGVNS. Trimming shortened V by 0 bases and J by 9 bases, and 12 bases separated the two germline ends. The CDR3 DNA is TGTGCCAGCAGTGAATACGGGATTACGTGGCCCCAGCATTTT. Amino acids: CASSEYGITWPQHF.

V usage is TRBV27 and J usage is TRBJ2-7; 10 bases align to TRBD1. Trimming took 5 bases from V and 4 from J; bases not matched to a gene: 8. The CDR3 contains 15 residues. Germline lookup yields CDR1 MNHEY and CDR2 SMNVEV (reference sequence). This chain's CDR3 is CASSGTGTGEYEQYF. The DNA for the CDR3 is TGTGCCAGCAGTGGCACCGGGACAGGGGAGTACGAGCAGTACTTC.

The sample holds one count of this clone. The chain recombines TRBV30 with TRBJ1-1; perhaps TRBD1 as D (6 bases). V lost 5 bases and J lost 1, with 14 bases in between. This CDR3 spans 14 amino acids. CDR1 is GTSNPN and CDR2 is SVGIG in the germline V gene (reference sequence). CDR3 DNA sequence: TGTGCCTGGGAGCCCGGGACAAGGAACACTGAAGCTTTCTTT. Protein: CAWEPGTRNTEAFF.

The chain is built from TRBV30 and TRBJ1-2; D uncertain. Germline CDR1 is GTSNPN and CDR2 is SVGIG (reference sequence). The V gene lost 3 bases and the J gene lost 4 bases, with 9 bases spanning the gap. This CDR3 spans 12 amino acids. The CDR3 region has the DNA TGTGCCTGGAGACGAGGTTCCTATGGCTACACCTTC. It encodes CAWRRGSYGYTF. Drawing the rest from reference TRBV30 and TRBJ1-2, the complete variable domain is SQTIHQWPATLVQPVGSPLSLECTVEGTSNPNLYWYRQAAGRGLQLLFYSVGIGQISSEVPQNLSASRPQDRQFILSSKKLLLSDSGFYLCAWRRGSYGYTFGSGTRLTVV.

The chain joins TRBV9 to TRBJ2-3; D is uncertain. The CDR3 loop spans 13 amino acids. CDR1 is SGDLS and CDR2 is YYNGEE in the germline V gene. The V end lost 2 bases, the J end lost 1 base, and 5 bases lay between the germline ends. CDR3 nucleotide sequence: TGTGCCAGCAGCGTGCTGCGCACAGATACGCAGTATTTT. Protein: CASSVLRTDTQYF. The full variable domain, with the rest looked up from reference TRBV9 and TRBJ2-3, is DSGVTQTPKHLITATGQRVTLRCSPRSGDLSVYWYQQSLDQGLQFLIQYYNGEERAKGNILERFSAQQFPDLHSELNLSSLELGDSALYFCASSVLRTDTQYFGPGTRLTVL.

About this clone: Other DNA sequences in the sample encode the same CDR3. This rearrangement joins TRBV30 to TRBJ2-7, with a weak D call TRBD2 (7 bases). The CDR3 is 12 amino acids. V was cut by 0 bases and J by 6 bases, with 9 bases left in between. Germline V gives CDR1 GTSNPN, CDR2 SVGIG (reference sequence). The CDR3, as DNA: TGTGCCTGGAGTGTAGGGGGGGGCGAGCAGTACTTC. This codes for CAWSVGGGEQYF.

The chain is built from TRBV10-3 and TRBJ1-1; D gene ambiguous. From germline, CDR1 is ENHRY and CDR2 SYGVKD. Trimming took off 2 bases at V and 8 bases at J, with 12 bases between the two ends. The CDR3 extends over 13 amino acids. CDR3 nucleotides: TGTGCCATCAGTGAGGTTAGAGGGCGGGAAGCTTTCTTT. This sequence encodes CAISEVRGREAFF.

Only a few counts were recorded for this clone. V is TRBV6-6 and J is TRBJ1-2; unclear D gene. The V end lost 10 bases, the J end lost 7 bases, and 19 bases lay between the germline ends. Germline values: CDR1 MNHNY, CDR2 SVGAGI (reference sequence). CDR3 length: 13 amino acids. The CDR3 DNA reads as TGTGCCATCTCCCATGGGGAGGTTGGTGGCTACACCTTC. This translates into CAISHGEVGGYTF.

CDR3 sequence: CASSQGTGNYGYTF. CDR3 nucleotide sequence: TGCGCCAGCAGCCAAGGGACAGGGAACTATGGCTACACCTTC. The V gene is TRBV4-3, the J gene TRBJ1-2; 8 nucleotides match TRBD1. This CDR3 spans 14 amino acids. Per the germline V gene, CDR1 is LGHNA and CDR2 is YSLEER. The J segment lost 2 bases and the V segment lost 1 base, leaving 0 bases of the junction unmatched.